The 4 T cell receptor beta chains presented below share a single source sample, sequenced in a study of graft-versus-host responses after intestinal transplantation. Libraries were prepared by immunoSEQ multiplex PCR; TCRdb keeps only in-frame clonotypes and omits some of them. The sample has around 7,800 clones, around 74% seen once. Researchers processed graft tissue to release intraepithelial and lamina propria lymphocytes. The sample in question was ileum tissue, obtained approximately 230 days after intestinal transplant. The source is a human patient who received an intestinal transplant, so some T cells may come from the graft donor.

This rearrangement joins TRBV6-1 to TRBJ2-7; 9 nucleotides line up with TRBD1. The length of the CDR3 is 15 residues. CDR1 is MNHNS, CDR2 SASEGT, per germline. J was trimmed by 5 bases and V by 6 bases; bases with no gene match: 11. The CDR3 bases are TGTGCCAGCAGCGCATCCGGGACAGGGTTCGACGAGCAGTACTTC. Translating gives CASSASGTGFDEQYF.

This sequence joins TRBV6-6 and TRBJ2-5; D might be TRBD2 (5 bases). The J call could be wrong; TRBJ2-7 is a better fit for the DNA end. This CDR3 is built from 15 residues. Germline V gene sequence: CDR1 MNHNY, CDR2 SVGAGI (reference sequence). The CDR3 coding sequence is TGTGCCAGCAGTTATAAAGGGAGCCTTACCTACGAGCAGTACTTC. Translated, it gives CASSYKGSLTYEQYF.

On this clone itself: Other DNA sequences within the sample encode an identical CDR3. The J gene is TRBJ1-5, the V gene TRBV27; tentatively, D is TRBD1 (5 bases). V was clipped by 3 bases and J by 2 bases, with 11 bases between them. This CDR3 comprises 15 residues. In germline, CDR1 is MNHEY, CDR2 SMNVEV (reference sequence). CDR3 bases: TGTGCCAGCAGTTTCGGGACGGGGGGCAATCAGCCCCAGCATTTT. Encoded protein: CASSFGTGGNQPQHF.

The chain has TRBV6-5 and TRBJ2-5; D is possibly TRBD2 (5 bases). With 3 bases removed from V and 5 bases from J, the gap between germline ends came to 13 bases. The CDR3 is made up of 14 amino acids. Germline V gene lookup returns CDR1 MNHEY and CDR2 SVGAGI. CDR3 residues: CASSYTAGRETQYF. The CDR3 bases are TGTGCCAGCAGTTATACGGCGGGTAGGGAGACCCAGTACTTC.